The T cell receptor (beta chain) described here comes from a study of cytomegalovirus exposure and HLA in healthy donors. PCR used 60 Vbeta primers and 13 Jbeta primers. TCRdb's copy holds only in-frame clones and misses some; the assay was immunoSEQ multiplex PCR. The profile shows 60,000 to 90,000 clones, about 71% of them singletons. The CDR3 sequence is 13 residues long. Trimming took 7 bases from V and 0 from J, leaving 6 bases between them. Germline V lookup: CDR1 SEHNR, CDR2 FQNEAQ (reference sequence). The sequencing sample was made of PBMCs. The receptor's source is a woman between 45 and 60 years old in good health and CMV-seropositive. This chain uses TRBV7-9 with TRBJ1-4; D remains unclear. The CDR3 protein is CASTYATNEKLFF. DNA of the CDR3: TGTGCCAGCACCTATGCAACTAATGAAAAACTGTTTTTT.